This T cell receptor beta chain was obtained from a study of T cells in Graves' hyperthyroidism and ophthalmopathy. Whole-study context: Once the initial diagnosis was made, peripheral blood was obtained before any treatment.

Amplification of TCR beta CDR3 regions used RNA as the template. During a first-round RT-PCR of the TCR CDR3, the HTBI primer set was used. TCRdb analysed the multiplex PCR reads with MiXCR anew, one entry per CDR3 protein. Seen here are a few hundred thousand distinct CDR3 sequences, 15% to 17% observed once, and the top ten hold roughly 8%. CDR1 and CDR2 (germline): LGHDT, YNNKEL (reference sequence). CDR3 length: 15 residues. The V gene end was trimmed by 1 base and the J gene end by 5 bases; junction bases not matched to a gene: 2. This clonotype was found many times. The clonotype comes from a woman younger than 35 with Graves' hyperthyroidism. The chain couples TRBV3-1 to TRBJ1-5; 10 bases are a match to TRBD1. Material: blood. This CDR3 reads CASSQGTGGYQPQHF. The CDR3 DNA follows: TGTGCCAGCAGCCAAGGGACAGGGGGATATCAGCCCCAGCATTTT.